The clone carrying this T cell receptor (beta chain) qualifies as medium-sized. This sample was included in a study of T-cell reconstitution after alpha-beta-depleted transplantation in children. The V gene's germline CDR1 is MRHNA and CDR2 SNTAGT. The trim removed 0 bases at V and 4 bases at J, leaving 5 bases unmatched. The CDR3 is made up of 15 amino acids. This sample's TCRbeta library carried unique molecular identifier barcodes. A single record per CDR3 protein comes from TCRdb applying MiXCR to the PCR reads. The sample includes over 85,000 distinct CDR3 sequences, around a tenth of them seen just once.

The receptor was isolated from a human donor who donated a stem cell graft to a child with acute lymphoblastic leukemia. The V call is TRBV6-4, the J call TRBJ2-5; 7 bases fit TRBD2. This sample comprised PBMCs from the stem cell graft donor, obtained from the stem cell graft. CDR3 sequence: CASSDSAGEAETQYF. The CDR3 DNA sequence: TGTGCCAGCAGTGACTCTGCGGGAGAGGCAGAGACCCAGTACTTC.